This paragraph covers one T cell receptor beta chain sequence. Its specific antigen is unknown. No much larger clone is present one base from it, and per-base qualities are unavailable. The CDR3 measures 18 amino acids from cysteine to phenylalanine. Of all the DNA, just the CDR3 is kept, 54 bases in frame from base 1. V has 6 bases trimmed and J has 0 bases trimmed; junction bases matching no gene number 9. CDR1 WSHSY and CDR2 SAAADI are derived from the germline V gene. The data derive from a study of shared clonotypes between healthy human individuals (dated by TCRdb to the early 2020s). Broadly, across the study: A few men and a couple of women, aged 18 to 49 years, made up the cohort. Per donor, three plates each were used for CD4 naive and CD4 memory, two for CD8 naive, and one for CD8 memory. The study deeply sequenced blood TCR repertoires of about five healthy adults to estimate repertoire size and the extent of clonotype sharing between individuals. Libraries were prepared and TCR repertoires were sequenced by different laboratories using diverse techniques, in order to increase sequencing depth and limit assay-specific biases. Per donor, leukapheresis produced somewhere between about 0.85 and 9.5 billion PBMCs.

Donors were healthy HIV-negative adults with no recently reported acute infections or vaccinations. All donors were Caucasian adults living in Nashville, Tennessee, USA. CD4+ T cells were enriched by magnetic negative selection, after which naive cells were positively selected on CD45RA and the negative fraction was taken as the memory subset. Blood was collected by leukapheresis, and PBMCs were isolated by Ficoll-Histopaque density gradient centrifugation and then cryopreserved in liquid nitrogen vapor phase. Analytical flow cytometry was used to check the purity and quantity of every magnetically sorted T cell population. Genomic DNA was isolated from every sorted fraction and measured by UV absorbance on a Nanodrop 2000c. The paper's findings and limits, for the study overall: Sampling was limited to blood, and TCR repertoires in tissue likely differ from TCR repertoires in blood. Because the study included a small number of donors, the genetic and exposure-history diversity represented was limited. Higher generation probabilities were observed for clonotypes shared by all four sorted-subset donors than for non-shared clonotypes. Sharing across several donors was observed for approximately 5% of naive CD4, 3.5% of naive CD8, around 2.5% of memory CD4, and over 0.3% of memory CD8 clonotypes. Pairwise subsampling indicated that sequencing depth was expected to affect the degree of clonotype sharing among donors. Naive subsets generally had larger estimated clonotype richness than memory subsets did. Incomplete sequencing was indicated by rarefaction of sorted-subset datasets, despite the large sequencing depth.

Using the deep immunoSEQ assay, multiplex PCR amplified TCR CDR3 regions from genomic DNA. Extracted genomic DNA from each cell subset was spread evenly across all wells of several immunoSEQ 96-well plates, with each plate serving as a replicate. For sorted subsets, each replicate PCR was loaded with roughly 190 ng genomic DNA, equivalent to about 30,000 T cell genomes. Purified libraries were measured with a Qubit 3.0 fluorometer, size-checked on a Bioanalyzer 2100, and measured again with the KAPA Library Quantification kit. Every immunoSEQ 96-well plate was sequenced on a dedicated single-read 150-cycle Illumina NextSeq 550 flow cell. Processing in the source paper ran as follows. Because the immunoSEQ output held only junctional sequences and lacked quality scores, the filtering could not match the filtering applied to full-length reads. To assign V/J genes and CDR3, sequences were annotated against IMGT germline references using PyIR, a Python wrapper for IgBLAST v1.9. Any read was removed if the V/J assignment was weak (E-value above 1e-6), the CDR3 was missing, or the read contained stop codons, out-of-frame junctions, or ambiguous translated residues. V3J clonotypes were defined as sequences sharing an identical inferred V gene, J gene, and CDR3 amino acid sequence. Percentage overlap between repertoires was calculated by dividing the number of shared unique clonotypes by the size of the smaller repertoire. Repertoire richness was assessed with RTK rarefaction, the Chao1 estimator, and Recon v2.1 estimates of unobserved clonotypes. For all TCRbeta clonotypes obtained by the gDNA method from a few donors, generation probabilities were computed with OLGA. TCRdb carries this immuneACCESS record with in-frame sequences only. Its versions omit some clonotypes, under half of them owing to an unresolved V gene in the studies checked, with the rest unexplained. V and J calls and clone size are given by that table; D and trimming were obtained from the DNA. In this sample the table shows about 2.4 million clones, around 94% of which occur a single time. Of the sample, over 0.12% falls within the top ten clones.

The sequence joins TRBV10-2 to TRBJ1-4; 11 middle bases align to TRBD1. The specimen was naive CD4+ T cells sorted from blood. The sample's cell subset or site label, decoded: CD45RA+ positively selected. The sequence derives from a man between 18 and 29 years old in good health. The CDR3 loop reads CASRRGGQGVTTNEKLFF. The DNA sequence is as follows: TGCGCCAGCAGGCGGGGGGGACAGGGGGTTACAACTAATGAAAAACTGTTTTTT.